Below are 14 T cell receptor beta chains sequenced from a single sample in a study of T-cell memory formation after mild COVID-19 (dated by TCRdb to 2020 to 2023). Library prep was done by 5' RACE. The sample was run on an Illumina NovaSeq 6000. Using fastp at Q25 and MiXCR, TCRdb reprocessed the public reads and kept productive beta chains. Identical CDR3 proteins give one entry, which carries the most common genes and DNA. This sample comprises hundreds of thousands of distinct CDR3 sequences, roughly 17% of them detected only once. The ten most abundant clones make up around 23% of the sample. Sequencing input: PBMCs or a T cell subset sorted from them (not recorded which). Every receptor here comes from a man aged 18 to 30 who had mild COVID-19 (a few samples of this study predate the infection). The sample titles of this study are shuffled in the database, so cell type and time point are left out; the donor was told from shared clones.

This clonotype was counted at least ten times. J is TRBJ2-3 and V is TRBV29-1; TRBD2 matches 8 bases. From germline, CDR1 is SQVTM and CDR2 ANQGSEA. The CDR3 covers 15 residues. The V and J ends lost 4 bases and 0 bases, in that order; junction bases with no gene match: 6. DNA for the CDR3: TGCAGCGTTGCGGGGGGGCGAGGGAGCACAGATACGCAGTATTTT. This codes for CSVAGGRGSTDTQYF.

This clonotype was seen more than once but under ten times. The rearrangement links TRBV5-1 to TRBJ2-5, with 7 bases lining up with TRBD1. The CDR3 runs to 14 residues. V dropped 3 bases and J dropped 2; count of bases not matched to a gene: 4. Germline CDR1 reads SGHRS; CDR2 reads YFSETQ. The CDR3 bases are TGCGCCAGCAGCTCCGGACAGGCACAAGAGACCCAGTACTTC. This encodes CASSSGQAQETQYF.

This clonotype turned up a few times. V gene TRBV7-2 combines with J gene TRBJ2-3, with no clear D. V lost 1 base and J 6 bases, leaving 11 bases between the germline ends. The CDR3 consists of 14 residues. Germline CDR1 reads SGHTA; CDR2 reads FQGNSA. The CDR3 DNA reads TGTGCCAGCAGCTTAGACAACCTGGCGGATACGCAGTATTTT. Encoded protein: CASSLDNLADTQYF.

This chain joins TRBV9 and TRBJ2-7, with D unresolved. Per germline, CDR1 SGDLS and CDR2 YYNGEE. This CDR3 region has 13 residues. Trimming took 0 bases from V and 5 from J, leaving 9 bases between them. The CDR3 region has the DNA TGTGCCAGCAGCGTAGATCATGAGAACGAGCAGTACTTC. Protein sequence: CASSVDHENEQYF.

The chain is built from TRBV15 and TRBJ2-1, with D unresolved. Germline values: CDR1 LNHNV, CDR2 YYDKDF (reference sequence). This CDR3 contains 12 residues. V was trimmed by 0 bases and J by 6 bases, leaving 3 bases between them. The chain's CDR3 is CATSREGNEQFF. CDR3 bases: TGTGCCACCAGCAGAGAAGGCAATGAGCAGTTCTTC.

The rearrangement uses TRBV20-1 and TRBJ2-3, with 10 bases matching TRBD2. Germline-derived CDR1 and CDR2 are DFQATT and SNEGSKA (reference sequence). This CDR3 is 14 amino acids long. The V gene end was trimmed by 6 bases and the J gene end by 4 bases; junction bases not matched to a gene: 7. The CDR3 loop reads CSATKSGGADTQYF. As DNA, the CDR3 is TGCAGTGCCACAAAAAGCGGGGGGGCAGATACGCAGTATTTT.

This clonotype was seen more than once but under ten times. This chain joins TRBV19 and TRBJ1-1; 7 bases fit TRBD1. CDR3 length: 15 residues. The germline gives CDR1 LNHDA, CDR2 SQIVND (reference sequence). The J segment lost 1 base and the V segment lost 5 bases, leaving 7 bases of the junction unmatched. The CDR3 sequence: CASSLNRGSNTEAFF. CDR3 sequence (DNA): TGTGCCAGTAGTCTAAACAGGGGATCGAACACTGAAGCTTTCTTT.

This chain's CDR3 is CASSLTGAPGTEAFF. The CDR3 region has the DNA TGCGCCAGCAGCTTAACAGGGGCCCCGGGGACTGAAGCTTTCTTT. The chain couples TRBV5-1 to TRBJ1-1; TRBD1 matches at 7 bases. Unmatched junction bases numbered 9, after V lost 2 bases and J lost 5 bases. CDR1 SGHRS and CDR2 YFSETQ come from the germline V gene. There are 15 residues in the CDR3.

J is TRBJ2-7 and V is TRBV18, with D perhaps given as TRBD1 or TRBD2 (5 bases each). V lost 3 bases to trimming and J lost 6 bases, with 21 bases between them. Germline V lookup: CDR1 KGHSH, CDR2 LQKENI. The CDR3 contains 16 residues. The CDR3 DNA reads TGTGCCAGCTCACCCGGGGCACAACTGGCGACTGGCGAGCAGTACTTC. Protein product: CASSPGAQLATGEQYF.

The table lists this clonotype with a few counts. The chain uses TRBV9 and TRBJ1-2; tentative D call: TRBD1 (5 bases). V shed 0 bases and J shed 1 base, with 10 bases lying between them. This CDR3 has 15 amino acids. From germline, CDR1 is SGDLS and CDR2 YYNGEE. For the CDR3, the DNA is TGTGCCAGCAGCGTAGGGGGGGGTAGTAACTATGGCTACACCTTC. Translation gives CASSVGGGSNYGYTF.

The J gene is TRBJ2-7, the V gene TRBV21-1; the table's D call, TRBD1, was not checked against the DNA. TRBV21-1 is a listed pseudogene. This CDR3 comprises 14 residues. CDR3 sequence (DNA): TGTGCCAGCAGCAAAACAGGGGAAGTTTACGAGCAGTACTTC. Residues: CASSKTGEVYEQYF.

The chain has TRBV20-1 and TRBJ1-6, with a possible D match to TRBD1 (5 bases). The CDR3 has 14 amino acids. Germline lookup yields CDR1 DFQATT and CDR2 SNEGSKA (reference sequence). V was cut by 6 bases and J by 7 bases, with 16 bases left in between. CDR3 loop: CSARELGANSPLHF. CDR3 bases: TGCAGTGCCCGAGAGCTAGGGGCCAATTCACCCCTCCACTTT.

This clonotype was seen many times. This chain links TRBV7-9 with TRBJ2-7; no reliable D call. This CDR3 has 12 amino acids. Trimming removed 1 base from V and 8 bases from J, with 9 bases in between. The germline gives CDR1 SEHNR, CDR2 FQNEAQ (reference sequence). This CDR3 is CASSLGRYKQYV. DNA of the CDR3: TGTGCCAGCAGCTTAGGGCGTTATAAGCAGTACGTC.

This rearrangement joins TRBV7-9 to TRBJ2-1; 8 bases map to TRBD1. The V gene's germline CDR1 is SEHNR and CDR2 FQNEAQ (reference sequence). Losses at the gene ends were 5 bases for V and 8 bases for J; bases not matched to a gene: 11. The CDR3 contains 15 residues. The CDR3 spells CASSPRQGFPYEQFF. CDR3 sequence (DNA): TGTGCCAGCAGCCCCCGACAGGGGTTCCCTTATGAGCAGTTCTTC.